This entry is about one T cell receptor (beta chain). The sample carries other DNA sequences with the same CDR3. V lost 3 bases and J 0 bases, leaving 7 bases between the germline ends. The CDR3 has 14 residues. Germline CDR1 MNHEY, CDR2 SMNVEV (reference sequence). This entry is derived from a study of blood T cell repertoires in COVID-19. Study in general: Acute and convalescent COVID-19 samples came from the United States, Italy and Spain. The analysed material was cDNA or gDNA that came from T cells, B-cell-depleted T cells, or PBMCs.

Using immunoSEQ multiplex PCR, the repertoire was profiled, and TCRdb retains in-frame clones only, with some absent. The sample consists of roughly 160,000 clones, about 84% of them appearing once. The origin of this receptor is a man aged 45-65 years who had recovered from COVID-19. The gene calls are TRBV27 and TRBJ2-3; D perhaps matches TRBD1 (6 bases). Specimen: PBMCs or T cells enriched from blood (not recorded which). In DNA, the CDR3 is TGTGCCAGCAGTTTTCAGGGGAGCACAGATACGCAGTATTTT. The encoded protein is CASSFQGSTDTQYF.